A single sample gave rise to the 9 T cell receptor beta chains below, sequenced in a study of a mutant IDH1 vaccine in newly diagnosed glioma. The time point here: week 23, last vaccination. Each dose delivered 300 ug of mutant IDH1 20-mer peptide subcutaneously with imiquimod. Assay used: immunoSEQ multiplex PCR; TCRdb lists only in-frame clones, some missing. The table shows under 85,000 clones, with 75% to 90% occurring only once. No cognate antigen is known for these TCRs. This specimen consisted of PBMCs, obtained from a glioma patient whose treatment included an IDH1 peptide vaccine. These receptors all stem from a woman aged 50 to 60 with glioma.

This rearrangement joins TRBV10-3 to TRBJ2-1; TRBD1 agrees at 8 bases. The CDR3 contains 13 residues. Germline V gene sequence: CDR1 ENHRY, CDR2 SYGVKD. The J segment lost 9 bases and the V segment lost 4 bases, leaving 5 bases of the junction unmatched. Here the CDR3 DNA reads TGTGCCATCAGTGCGGACAGGGTTGGTGAGCAGTTCTTC. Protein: CAISADRVGEQFF.

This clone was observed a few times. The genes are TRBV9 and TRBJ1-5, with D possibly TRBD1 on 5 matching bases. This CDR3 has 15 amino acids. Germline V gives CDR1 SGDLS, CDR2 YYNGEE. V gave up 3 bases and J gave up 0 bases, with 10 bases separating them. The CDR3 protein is CASSARGGSNQPQHF. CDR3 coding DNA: TGTGCCAGCAGCGCGAGGGGCGGTAGCAATCAGCCCCAGCATTTT.

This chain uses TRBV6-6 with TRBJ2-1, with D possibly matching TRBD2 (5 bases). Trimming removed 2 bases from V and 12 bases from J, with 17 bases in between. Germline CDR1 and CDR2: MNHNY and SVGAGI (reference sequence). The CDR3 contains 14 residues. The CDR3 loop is CASSYGGLAGGQFF. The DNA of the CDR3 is TGTGCCAGCAGTTACGGAGGACTGGCGGGTGGGCAGTTCTTC.

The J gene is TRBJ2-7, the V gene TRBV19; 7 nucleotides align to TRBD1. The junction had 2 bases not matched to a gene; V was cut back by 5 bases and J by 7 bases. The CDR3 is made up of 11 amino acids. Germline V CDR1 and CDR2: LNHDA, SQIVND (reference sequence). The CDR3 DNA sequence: TGTGCCAGTAGTCAACAGGGGGAGCAGTACTTC. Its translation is CASSQQGEQYF.

This CDR3 reads CASSLKASSGANVLTF. The CDR3 region has the DNA TGTGCCAGCAGCTTGAAGGCCAGCTCTGGGGCCAACGTCCTGACTTTC. V usage is TRBV7-9 and J usage is TRBJ2-6; D is ambiguous. This CDR3 has 16 amino acids. Germline CDR1 and CDR2: SEHNR and FQNEAQ (reference sequence). Trimming shortened V by 3 bases and J by 0 bases, and 9 bases separated the two germline ends.

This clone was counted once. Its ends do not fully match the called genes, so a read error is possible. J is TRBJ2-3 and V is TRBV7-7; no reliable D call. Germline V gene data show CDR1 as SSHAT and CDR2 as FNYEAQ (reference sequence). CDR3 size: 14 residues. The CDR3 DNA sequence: TGTGCTAGCAGCTTAGATGCGGCGCCAGATACGCAGTATTTT. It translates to CASSLDAAPDTQYF.

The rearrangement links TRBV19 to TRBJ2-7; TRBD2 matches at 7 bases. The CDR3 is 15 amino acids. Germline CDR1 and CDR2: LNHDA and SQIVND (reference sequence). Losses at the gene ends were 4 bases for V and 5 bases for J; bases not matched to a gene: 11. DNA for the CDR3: TGTGCCAGTAGTACGACTAGCTTGGAACGAGACGAGCAGTACTTC. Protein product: CASSTTSLERDEQYF.

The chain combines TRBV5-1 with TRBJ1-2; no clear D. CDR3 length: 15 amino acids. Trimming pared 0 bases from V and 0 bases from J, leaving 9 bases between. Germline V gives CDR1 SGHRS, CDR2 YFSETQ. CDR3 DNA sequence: TGCGCCAGCAGCTTGGCCTCGGCCGCTAACTATGGCTACACCTTC. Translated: CASSLASAANYGYTF.

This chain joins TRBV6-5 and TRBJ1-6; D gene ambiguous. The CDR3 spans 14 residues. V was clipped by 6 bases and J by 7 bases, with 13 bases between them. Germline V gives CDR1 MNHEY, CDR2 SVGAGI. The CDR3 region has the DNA TGTGCCAGCAGCCTCACGGGAAACAATTCACCCCTCCACTTT. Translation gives CASSLTGNNSPLHF.